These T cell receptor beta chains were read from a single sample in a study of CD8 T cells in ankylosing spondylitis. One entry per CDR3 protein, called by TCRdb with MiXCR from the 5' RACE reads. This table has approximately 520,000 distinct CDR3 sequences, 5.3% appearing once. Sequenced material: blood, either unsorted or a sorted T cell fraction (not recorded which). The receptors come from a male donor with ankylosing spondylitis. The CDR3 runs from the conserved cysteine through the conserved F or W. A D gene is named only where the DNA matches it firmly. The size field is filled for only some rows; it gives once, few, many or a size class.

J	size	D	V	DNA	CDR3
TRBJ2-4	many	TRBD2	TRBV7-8	TGTGCCAGCAGCTTAGAGAGTAGACTAGCGGGAGCCCTAGCCAAAAACATTCAGTACTTC	CASSLESRLAGALAKNIQYF
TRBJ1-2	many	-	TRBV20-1	TGCAGTGCCCTGACCGACGGGGAAAACTATGGCTACACCTTC	CSALTDGENYGYTF
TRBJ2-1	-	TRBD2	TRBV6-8	TGTGCCAGCAGTCACCCACTAGCGGGAGCATTCTTC	CASSHPLAGAFF
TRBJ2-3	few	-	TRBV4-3	TGCGCCAGCAGCCAAGATCCCCGGACTCCGTCAAGCACAGATACGCAGTATTTT	CASSQDPRTPSSTDTQYF
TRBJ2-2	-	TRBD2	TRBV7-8	TGTGCCAGCAGCTTAGTGCGGGAGTCGAACACCGGGGAGCTGTTTTTT	CASSLVRESNTGELFF
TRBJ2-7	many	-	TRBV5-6	TGTGCCAGCAGCTTTGGACTCTACGAGCAGTACTTC	CASSFGLYEQYF
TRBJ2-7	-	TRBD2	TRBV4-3	TGCGCCAGCAGCCAACTAGCGGGAGGGAGGTCCTACGAGCAGTACTTC	CASSQLAGGRSYEQYF
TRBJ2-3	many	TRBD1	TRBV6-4	TGTGCCAGCAGTTTTGGGACAGAGCCCACAGATACGCAGTATTTT	CASSFGTEPTDTQYF
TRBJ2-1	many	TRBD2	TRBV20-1	TGCAGTGCTAGAGATCGGCGGGAGGCCAAAGATCACTACAATGAGCAGTTCTTC	CSARDRREAKDHYNEQFF
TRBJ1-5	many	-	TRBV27	TGTGCCAGCAAAAGGGAGTATAGCAATCAGCCCCAGCATTTT	CASKREYSNQPQHF
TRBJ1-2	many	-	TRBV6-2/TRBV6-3	TGTGCCAGCAGTTACCCGCCAACCGGCCCACGGCCCTATGGCTACACCTTC	CASSYPPTGPRPYGYTF
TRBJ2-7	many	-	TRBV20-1	TGCAGTGCTAGAGGGGGCGGTCGCCCTTCCTACGAGCAGTACTTC	CSARGGGRPSYEQYF
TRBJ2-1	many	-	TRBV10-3	TGTGCCATCAGTGAGTTCAGGAATGAGCAGTTCTTC	CAISEFRNEQFF
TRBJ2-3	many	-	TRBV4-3	TGCGCCAGCAGCCAAGGCCTACTTAACACAGATACGCAGTATTTT	CASSQGLLNTDTQYF
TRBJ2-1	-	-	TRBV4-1	TGCGCCAGCAGCCAACGGAACGGGATAAAGTACAATGAGCAGTTCTTC	CASSQRNGIKYNEQFF
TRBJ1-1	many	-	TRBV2	TGTGCCAGCAGTTCAGCGATGAACACTGAAGCTTTCTTT	CASSSAMNTEAFF
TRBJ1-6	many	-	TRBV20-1	TGCAGTGCTAGAAGACTTAATTCACCCCTCCACTTT	CSARRLNSPLHF
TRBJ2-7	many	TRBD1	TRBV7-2	TGTGCCAGCAGCACTCGACCGGGACAGGGGAGCGAGCAGTACTTC	CASSTRPGQGSEQYF
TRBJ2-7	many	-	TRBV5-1	TGCGCCAGCAGCTTCTACAGGGAGTACGAGCAGTACTTC	CASSFYREYEQYF
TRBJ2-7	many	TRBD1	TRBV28	TGTGCCAGCAGTATTACCGGGACAGGGATCCACGAGCAGTACTTC	CASSITGTGIHEQYF
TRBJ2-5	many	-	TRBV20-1	TGCAGTGCTCTCCTCGGGGAGACCCAGTACTTC	CSALLGETQYF
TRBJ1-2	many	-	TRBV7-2	TGTGCCAGCAGCTTAGGGCAGCTCTACACCTTC	CASSLGQLYTF
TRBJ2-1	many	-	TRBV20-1	TGCAGTGCTGGTTACGGTGCCTCGGTTGAGCAGTTCTTC	CSAGYGASVEQFF
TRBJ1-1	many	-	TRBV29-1	TGCAGCGTTGTGGAGGGGACTGAAGCTTTCTTT	CSVVEGTEAFF
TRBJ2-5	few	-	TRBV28	TGTGCCAGCAGTTCCGGGGAACTGCGAGAGACCCAGTACTTC	CASSSGELRETQYF
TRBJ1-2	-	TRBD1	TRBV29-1	TGCAGCGTTGATCCGGGACAGGGGGTTGGCTACACCTTC	CSVDPGQGVGYTF
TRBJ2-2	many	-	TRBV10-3	TGTGCCATCAGTGAGGGGAGAGGGGAGCTGTTTTTT	CAISEGRGELFF
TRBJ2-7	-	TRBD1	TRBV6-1	TGTGCCGTAGGACAGGGTGTCCACGAGCAGTACTTC	CAVGQGVHEQYF
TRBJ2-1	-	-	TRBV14	TGTGCCAGCAGCCAATGGCGGGGTGACAATGAGCAGTTCTTC	CASSQWRGDNEQFF
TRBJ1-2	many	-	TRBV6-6	TGTGCCAGCAGTTCCGACGTGAACTATGGCTACACCTTC	CASSSDVNYGYTF
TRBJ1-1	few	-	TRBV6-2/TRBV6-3	TGTGCCAGCAGTTACTTAGGAACAGCCGCAAACACTGAAGCTTTCTTT	CASSYLGTAANTEAFF
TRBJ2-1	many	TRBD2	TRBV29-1	TGCAGCGGCACACTAGCGGGAGGGGGGTTGGATGAGCAGTTCTTC	CSGTLAGGGLDEQFF
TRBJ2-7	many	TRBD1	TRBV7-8	TGTGCCAGCAGCTCCTGGACAGGATCCTACGAGCAGTACTTC	CASSSWTGSYEQYF
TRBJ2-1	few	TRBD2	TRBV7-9	TGTGCCAGCAGCTTATCACTAGCGGGCCTCTACAATGAGCAGTTCTTC	CASSLSLAGLYNEQFF
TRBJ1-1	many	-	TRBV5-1	TGCGCCAGCAGCTTGCAACAGTACACTGAAGCTTTCTTT	CASSLQQYTEAFF
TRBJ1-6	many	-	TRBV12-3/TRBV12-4	TGTGCCAGCGGAGGGGTTATCTATAATTCACCCCTCCACTTT	CASGGVIYNSPLHF
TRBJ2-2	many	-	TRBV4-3	TGCGCCAGCAGCCAAGTCCAGGACTGGAGCTCGGACGGGGAGCTGTTTTTT	CASSQVQDWSSDGELFF
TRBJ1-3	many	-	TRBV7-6	TGTGCCAGCAGCTTAGGCAGCTTTCTCTCTGGAAACACCATATATTTT	CASSLGSFLSGNTIYF
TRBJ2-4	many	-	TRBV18	TGTGCCAGCTCACCCGACAGGCCCGGCATCCTTTCCAAAAACATTCAGTACTTC	CASSPDRPGILSKNIQYF
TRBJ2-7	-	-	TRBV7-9	TGTGCCAGCAGCTTGGCAGCCTCCGAGCAGTACTTC	CASSLAASEQYF
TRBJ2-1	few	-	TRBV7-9	TGTGCCAGCAGCTTAGTGAGGACGGGCAATGAGCAGTTCTTC	CASSLVRTGNEQFF